Listed here are 15 T cell receptor beta chains from one sample, sequenced in a study of T cells in Graves' hyperthyroidism and ophthalmopathy. RNA transcripts were the template for amplifying TCR beta CDR3 regions. The TCR CDR3 first-round RT-PCR relied on the HTBI primer set. TCRdb recomputed calls from the multiplex PCR reads with MiXCR, one row per CDR3 protein. The top ten clones hold more than 8.5% of a sample with 650,000 to 750,000 distinct CDR3 sequences, 14% of them seen once. The sequencing input was blood. These receptors all come from a woman aged 18-29 years with Graves' hyperthyroidism.

The J gene is TRBJ1-2, the V gene TRBV6-2 or TRBV6-3, with D unclear. Germline-derived CDR1 and CDR2 are MNHEY and SVGEGT. Trimming pared 6 bases from V and 4 bases from J, leaving 18 bases between. The CDR3 spans 15 residues. The CDR3 is CASSQDLNQVYGYTF. CDR3 nucleotide sequence: TGTGCCAGCAGCCAAGATCTTAACCAGGTCTATGGCTACACCTTC.

The chain combines TRBV7-9 with TRBJ2-3; maybe TRBD2 (5 bases). Germline CDR1 and CDR2: SEHNR and FQNEAQ (reference sequence). V was pared by 5 bases and J by 0 bases, with 12 bases between. This CDR3 has 15 amino acids. The DNA of the CDR3 is TGTGCCAGCAGCGTCGAGCGGAAGAGCACAGATACGCAGTATTTT. Protein product: CASSVERKSTDTQYF.

With regard to this clonotype: The germline gene is not matched at one end of the junction; a read error may be the cause. The chain uses TRBV7-9 and TRBJ2-3; 8 bases are shared with TRBD2. Germline CDR1 reads SEHNR; CDR2 reads FQNEAQ (reference sequence). The CDR3 is made up of 15 amino acids. The CDR3 DNA reads TGTGTCAGCAGCATACTAGCGGAAGGCACAGATACGCAGTATTTT. Translated, it gives CVSSILAEGTDTQYF.

This clonotype was detected ten times or more. This chain links TRBV20-1 with TRBJ1-1; D is unclear. From germline, CDR1 is DFQATT and CDR2 SNEGSKA (reference sequence). The CDR3 extends over 12 amino acids. The V and J ends lost 5 bases and 6 bases respectively, with 13 bases between them. CDR3 protein: CSALRGWAEAFF. The CDR3 bases are TGCAGTGCTCTCCGGGGATGGGCTGAAGCTTTCTTT.

The gene calls are TRBV27 and TRBJ2-7, with unresolved D. The CDR3 is made up of 12 amino acids. Trimming left V 3 bases short and J 6 bases short, with 9 bases between. Germline lookup yields CDR1 MNHEY and CDR2 SMNVEV (reference sequence). Here the CDR3 reads CASSFLSGEQYF. DNA of the CDR3: TGTGCCAGCAGTTTTCTTTCGGGCGAGCAGTACTTC.

V gene TRBV29-1 combines with J gene TRBJ2-1; TRBD2 agrees at 8 bases. The CDR3 length is 15 residues. Trimming cost V 7 bases and J 4 bases; bases outside gene matches: 12. Germline CDR1 reads SQVTM; CDR2 reads ANQGSEA. In DNA, the CDR3 is TGCAGCGCTGAGACCGGAGTAGCGGGGTACAATGAGCAGTTCTTC. Its protein is CSAETGVAGYNEQFF.

This clonotype was seen ten or more times. The chain links TRBV30 to TRBJ1-1; perhaps TRBD1 as D (6 bases). The CDR3 has 14 residues. The germline gives CDR1 GTSNPN, CDR2 SVGIG (reference sequence). Deletions cut 4 bases from V and 5 bases from J, with 17 bases between. CDR3 in amino acids: CAWKVWGAATEAFF. The CDR3 DNA sequence: TGTGCCTGGAAAGTTTGGGGGGCCGCAACTGAAGCTTTCTTT.

This clonotype was counted ten times or more. This CDR3 is CAWSAWGINQPQHF. As DNA, the CDR3 is TGTGCCTGGAGTGCTTGGGGGATCAATCAGCCCCAGCATTTT. This sequence joins TRBV30 and TRBJ1-5; tentative D call: TRBD1 (5 bases). Trimming pared 1 base from V and 3 bases from J, leaving 10 bases between. CDR3 length: 14 residues. Germline V lookup: CDR1 GTSNPN, CDR2 SVGIG (reference sequence).

The rearrangement joins TRBV4-3 to TRBJ2-3, with a tentative D call TRBD1 (6 bases). Germline CDR1 LGHNA, CDR2 YSLEER. V was pared by 0 bases and J by 8 bases, with 12 bases between. This CDR3 has 14 amino acids. The CDR3 region is CASSQERTARTQYF. The CDR3 DNA is TGCGCCAGCAGCCAAGAACGGACAGCACGTACGCAGTATTTT.

The chain employs TRBV9 and TRBJ1-1, with 7 bases that match TRBD1. The CDR3 spans 14 residues. V was clipped by 0 bases and J by 5 bases; unmatched bases: 4. CDR1 is SGDLS and CDR2 is YYNGEE in the germline V gene. The CDR3: CASSVVPGGTEAFF. CDR3 sequence (DNA): TGTGCCAGCAGCGTAGTTCCAGGGGGAACTGAAGCTTTCTTT.

This clonotype was observed many times. The chain combines TRBV12-3 or TRBV12-4 with TRBJ2-5; the D is unclear. The ends were cut back, 2 bases at V and 5 bases at J, with 9 bases in the middle. This CDR3 region has 13 residues. Written as DNA, the CDR3 is TGTGCCAGCAGTTTACTTGGAAGGGAGACCCAGTACTTC. As protein: CASSLLGRETQYF.

In its sample, this clonotype was seen many times. The V and J genes are TRBV7-6 and TRBJ2-1; 11 bases match TRBD2. This CDR3 is 18 amino acids long. J was trimmed by 8 bases and V by 5 bases; bases with no gene match: 17. The germline V gene encodes CDR1 SGHVS and CDR2 FNYEAQ. CDR3 in DNA: TGTGCCAGCAGCCCCCTTAACCCACTAGCGGGGGAAGGGGATGAGCAGTTCTTC. Protein sequence: CASSPLNPLAGEGDEQFF.

This clonotype was seen repeatedly, ten times or more. V usage is TRBV18 and J usage is TRBJ2-3, with D perhaps matching TRBD1 or TRBD2 (6 bases each). Trimming pared 1 base from V and 5 bases from J, leaving 7 bases between. CDR1 is KGHSH, CDR2 LQKENI, per germline. The CDR3 extends over 13 amino acids. CDR3: CASSPQGGDTQYF. The CDR3 nucleotides read TGTGCCAGCTCACCACAGGGGGGAGATACGCAGTATTTT.

This clonotype has more than one count but fewer than ten. This chain uses TRBV6-1 with TRBJ1-1, with a weak D call TRBD1 (6 bases). This CDR3 has 14 amino acids. Germline lookup yields CDR1 MNHNS and CDR2 SASEGT. With 7 bases removed from V and 11 bases from J, the gap between germline ends came to 23 bases. CDR3 sequence (DNA): TGTGCCAGCACCAATACAGGGACCCGCTCAGGGGCTTTCTTT. Translated, it gives CASTNTGTRSGAFF.

The chain joins TRBV28 to TRBJ2-2; 9 positions agree with TRBD2. The CDR3 consists of 14 residues. V lost 6 bases to trimming and J lost 5 bases; unmatched junction nucleotides: 4. The germline gives CDR1 MDHEN, CDR2 SYDVKM. CDR3 bases: TGTGCCAGCAGACGAGCGGGAGGTACCGGGGAGCTGTTTTTT. Amino acid sequence: CASRRAGGTGELFF. Filled out from reference TRBV28 and TRBJ2-2, the complete variable domain reads DVKVTQSSRYLVKRTGEKVFLECVQDMDHENMFWYRQDPGLGLRLIYFSYDVKMKEKGDIPEGYSVSREKKERFSLILESASTNQTSMYLCASRRAGGTGELFFGEGSRLTVL.